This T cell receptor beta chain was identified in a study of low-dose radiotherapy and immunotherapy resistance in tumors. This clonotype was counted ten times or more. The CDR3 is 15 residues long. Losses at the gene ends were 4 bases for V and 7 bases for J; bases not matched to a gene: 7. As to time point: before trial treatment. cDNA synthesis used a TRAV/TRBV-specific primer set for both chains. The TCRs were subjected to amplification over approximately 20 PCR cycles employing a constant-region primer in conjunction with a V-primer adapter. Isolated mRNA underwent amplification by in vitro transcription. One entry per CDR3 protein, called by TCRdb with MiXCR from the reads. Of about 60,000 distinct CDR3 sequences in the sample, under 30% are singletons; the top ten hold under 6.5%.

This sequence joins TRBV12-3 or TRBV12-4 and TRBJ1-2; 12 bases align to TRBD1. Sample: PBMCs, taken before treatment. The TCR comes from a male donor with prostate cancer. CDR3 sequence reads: CASSSRDRGLAGYTF. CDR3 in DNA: TGTGCCAGCAGTTCCCGGGACAGGGGGCTTGCTGGCTACACCTTC.